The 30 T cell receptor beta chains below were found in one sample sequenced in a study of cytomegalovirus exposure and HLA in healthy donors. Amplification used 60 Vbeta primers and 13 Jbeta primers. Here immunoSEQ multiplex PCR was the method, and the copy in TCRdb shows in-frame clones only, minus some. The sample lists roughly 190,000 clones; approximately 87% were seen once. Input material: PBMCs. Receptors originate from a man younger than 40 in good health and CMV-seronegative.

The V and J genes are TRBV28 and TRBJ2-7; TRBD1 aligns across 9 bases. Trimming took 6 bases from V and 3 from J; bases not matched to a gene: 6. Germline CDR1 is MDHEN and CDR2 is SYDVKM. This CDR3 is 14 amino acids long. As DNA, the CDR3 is TGTGCCAGCAGGCCTCCGGGACAGGGCTACGAGCAGTACTTC. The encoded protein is CASRPPGQGYEQYF.

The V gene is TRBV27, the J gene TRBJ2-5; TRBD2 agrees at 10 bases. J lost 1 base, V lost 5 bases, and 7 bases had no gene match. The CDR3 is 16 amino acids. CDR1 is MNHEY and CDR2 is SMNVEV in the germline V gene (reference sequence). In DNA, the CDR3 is TGTGCCAGCAGTCCTAGCGGGAGTTCAGGCCAAGAGACCCAGTACTTC. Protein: CASSPSGSSGQETQYF.

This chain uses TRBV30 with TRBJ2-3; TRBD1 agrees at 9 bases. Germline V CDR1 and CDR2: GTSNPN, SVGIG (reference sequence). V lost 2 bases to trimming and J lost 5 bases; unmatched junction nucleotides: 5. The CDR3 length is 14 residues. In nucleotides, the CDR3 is TGTGCCTGGAGTAAGAGACAGGGGGGAGATACGCAGTATTTT. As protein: CAWSKRQGGDTQYF.

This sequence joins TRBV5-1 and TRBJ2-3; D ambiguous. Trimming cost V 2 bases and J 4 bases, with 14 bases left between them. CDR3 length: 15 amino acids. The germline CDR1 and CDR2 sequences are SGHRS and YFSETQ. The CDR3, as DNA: TGCGCCAGCAGCTTTATTGAGGTCGAGCCAGATACGCAGTATTTT. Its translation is CASSFIEVEPDTQYF.

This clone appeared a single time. CDR3 in amino acids: CASSFSTGTSTDTQYF. The CDR3 DNA reads as TGTGCCAGCAGCTTTTCTACGGGTACCAGCACAGATACGCAGTATTTT. The rearrangement links TRBV11-2 to TRBJ2-3; no firm D call. The V gene's germline CDR1 is SGHAT and CDR2 FQNNGV. Trimming stripped 3 bases from V and 0 bases from J, with 13 bases between. CDR3 size: 16 residues.

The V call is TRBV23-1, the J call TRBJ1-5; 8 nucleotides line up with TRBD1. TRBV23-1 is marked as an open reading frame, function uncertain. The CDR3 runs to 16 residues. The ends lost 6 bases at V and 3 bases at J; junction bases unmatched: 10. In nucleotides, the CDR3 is TGCGCCAGCAGACTCGGACAGGGATTGTACAATCAGCCCCAGCATTTT. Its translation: CASRLGQGLYNQPQHF.

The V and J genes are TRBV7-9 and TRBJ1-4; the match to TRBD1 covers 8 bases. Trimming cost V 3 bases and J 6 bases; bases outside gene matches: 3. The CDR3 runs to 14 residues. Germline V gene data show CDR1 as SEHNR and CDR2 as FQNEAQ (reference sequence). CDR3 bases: TGTGCCAGCAGCTTTTTGGACAGGGATGAAAAACTGTTTTTT. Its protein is CASSFLDRDEKLFF.

CDR3 in amino acids: CASSTLGAYYEQYF. Written as DNA, the CDR3 is TGTGCCAGCAGCACTTTAGGGGCTTACTACGAGCAGTACTTC. V usage is TRBV5-4 and J usage is TRBJ2-7; possibly TRBD1 for D (5 bases). Germline loops: CDR1 SGHNT, CDR2 YYREEE (reference sequence). The CDR3 covers 14 residues. With 4 bases removed from V and 3 bases from J, the gap between germline ends came to 14 bases.

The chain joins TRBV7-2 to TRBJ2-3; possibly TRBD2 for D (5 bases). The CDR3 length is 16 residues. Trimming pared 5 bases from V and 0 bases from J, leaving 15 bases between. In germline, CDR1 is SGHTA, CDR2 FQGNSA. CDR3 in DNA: TGTGCCAGCAGCCTGCTGGGCGGCGGGAGCACAGATACGCAGTATTTT. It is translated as CASSLLGGGSTDTQYF.

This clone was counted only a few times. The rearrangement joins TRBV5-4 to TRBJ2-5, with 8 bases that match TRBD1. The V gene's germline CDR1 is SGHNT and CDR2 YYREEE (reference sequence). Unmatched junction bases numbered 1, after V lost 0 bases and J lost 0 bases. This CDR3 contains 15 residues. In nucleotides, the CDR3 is TGTGCCAGCAGCTTGGTGGGACAGGACCAAGAGACCCAGTACTTC. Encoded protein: CASSLVGQDQETQYF. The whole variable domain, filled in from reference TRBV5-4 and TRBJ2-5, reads ETGVTQSPTHLIKTRGQQVTLRCSSQSGHNTVSWYQQALGQGPQFIFQYYREEENGRGNFPPRFSGLQFPNYSSELNVNALELDDSALYLCASSLVGQDQETQYFGPGTRLLVL.

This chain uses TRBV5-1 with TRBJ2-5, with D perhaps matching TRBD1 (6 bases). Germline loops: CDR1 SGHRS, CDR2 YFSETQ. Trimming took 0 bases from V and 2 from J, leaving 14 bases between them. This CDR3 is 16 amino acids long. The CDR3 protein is CASSLGDRTVQETQYF. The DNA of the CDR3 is TGCGCCAGCAGCTTGGGAGACCGGACAGTTCAAGAGACCCAGTACTTC.

In nucleotides, the CDR3 is TGTGCCAGCAGTTTCTTCCCCGGGGTCGAGCAGTACTTC. It encodes CASSFFPGVEQYF. The chain carries TRBV27 and TRBJ2-7, with D possibly TRBD2 on 5 matching bases. This CDR3 comprises 13 residues. Trimming removed 3 bases at V and 6 bases at J, with 12 bases between. Germline V gene lookup returns CDR1 MNHEY and CDR2 SMNVEV (reference sequence).

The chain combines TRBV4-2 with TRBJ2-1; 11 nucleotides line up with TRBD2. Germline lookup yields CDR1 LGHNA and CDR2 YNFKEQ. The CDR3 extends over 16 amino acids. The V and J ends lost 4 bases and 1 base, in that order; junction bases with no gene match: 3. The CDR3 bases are TGTGCCAGCAGCCCGACTAGCGGGACTTCCTACAATGAGCAGTTCTTC. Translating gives CASSPTSGTSYNEQFF.

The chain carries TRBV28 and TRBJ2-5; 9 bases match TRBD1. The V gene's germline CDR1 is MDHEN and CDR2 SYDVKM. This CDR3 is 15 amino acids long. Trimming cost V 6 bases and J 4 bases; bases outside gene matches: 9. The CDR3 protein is CASSPDRGKGETQYF. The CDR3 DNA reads TGTGCCAGCAGCCCGGACAGGGGCAAGGGAGAGACCCAGTACTTC.

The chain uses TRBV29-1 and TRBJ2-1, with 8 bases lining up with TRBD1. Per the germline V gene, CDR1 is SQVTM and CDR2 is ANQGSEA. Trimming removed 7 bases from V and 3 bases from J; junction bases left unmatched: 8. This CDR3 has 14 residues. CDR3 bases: TGCAGCGCCGGGAGACAGGGGAGCTACAATGAGCAGTTCTTC. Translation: CSAGRQGSYNEQFF.

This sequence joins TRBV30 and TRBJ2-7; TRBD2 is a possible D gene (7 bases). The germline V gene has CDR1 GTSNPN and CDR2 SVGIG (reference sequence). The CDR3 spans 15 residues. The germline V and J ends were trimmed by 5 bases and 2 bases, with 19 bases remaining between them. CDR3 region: CAWGGGGAGPYEQYF. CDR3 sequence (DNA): TGTGCCTGGGGGGGAGGGGGAGCAGGCCCCTACGAGCAGTACTTC. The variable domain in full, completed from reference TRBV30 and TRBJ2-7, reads SQTIHQWPATLVQPVGSPLSLECTVEGTSNPNLYWYRQAAGRGLQLLFYSVGIGQISSEVPQNLSASRPQDRQFILSSKKLLLSDSGFYLCAWGGGGAGPYEQYFGPGTRLTVT.

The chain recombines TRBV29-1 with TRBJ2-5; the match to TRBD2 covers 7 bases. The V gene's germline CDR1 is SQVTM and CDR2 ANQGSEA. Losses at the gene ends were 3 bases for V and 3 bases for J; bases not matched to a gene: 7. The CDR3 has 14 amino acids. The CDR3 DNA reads TGCAGCGTTGAGGAGGGTCGGGGGGAAGAGACCCAGTACTTC. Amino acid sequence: CSVEEGRGEETQYF. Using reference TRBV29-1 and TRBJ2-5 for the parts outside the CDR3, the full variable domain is SAVISQKPSRDICQRGTSLTIQCQVDSQVTMMFWYRQQPGQSLTLIATANQGSEATYESGFVIDKFPISRPNLTFSTLTVSNMSPEDSSIYLCSVEEGRGEETQYFGPGTRLLVL.

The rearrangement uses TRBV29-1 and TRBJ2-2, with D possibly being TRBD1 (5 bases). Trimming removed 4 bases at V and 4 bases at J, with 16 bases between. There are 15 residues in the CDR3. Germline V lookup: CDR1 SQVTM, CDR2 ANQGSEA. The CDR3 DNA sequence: TGCAGCGTTGGGAAGGGCAGCCAGGGCACCGGGGAGCTGTTTTTT. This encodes CSVGKGSQGTGELFF.

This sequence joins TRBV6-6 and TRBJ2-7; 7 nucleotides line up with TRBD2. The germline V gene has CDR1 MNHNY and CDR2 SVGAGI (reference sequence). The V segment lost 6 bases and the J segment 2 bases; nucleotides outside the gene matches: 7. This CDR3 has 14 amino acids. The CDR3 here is CASSLSGVAYEQYF. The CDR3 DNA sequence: TGTGCCAGCAGCCTCAGCGGGGTCGCCTACGAGCAGTACTTC.

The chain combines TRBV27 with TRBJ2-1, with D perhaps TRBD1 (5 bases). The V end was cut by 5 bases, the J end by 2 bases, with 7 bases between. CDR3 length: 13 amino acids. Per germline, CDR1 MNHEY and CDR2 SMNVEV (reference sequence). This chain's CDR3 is CASSVTAYNEQFF. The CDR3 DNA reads TGTGCCAGCAGTGTGACAGCCTACAATGAGCAGTTCTTC.

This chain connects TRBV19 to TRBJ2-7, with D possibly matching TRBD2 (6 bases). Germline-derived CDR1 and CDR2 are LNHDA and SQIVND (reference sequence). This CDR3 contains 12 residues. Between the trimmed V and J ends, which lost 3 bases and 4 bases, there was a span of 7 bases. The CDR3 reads CASSIRGYEQYF. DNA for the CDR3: TGTGCCAGTAGTATTCGGGGGTACGAGCAGTACTTC.

CDR3 amino acids: CASSLSAFGYGYTF. DNA for the CDR3: TGTGCCAGCAGTTTATCGGCTTTCGGGTATGGCTACACCTTC. The gene calls are TRBV28 and TRBJ1-2; no clear D. The CDR3 consists of 14 residues. The germline CDR1 and CDR2 sequences are MDHEN and SYDVKM. V dropped 1 base and J dropped 5 bases, with 11 bases sitting between them.

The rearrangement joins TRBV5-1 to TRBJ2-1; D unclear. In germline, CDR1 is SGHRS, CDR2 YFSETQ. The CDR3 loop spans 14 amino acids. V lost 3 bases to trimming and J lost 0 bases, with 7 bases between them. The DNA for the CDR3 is TGCGCCAGCAGCTCTGTAAACTCCTACAATGAGCAGTTCTTC. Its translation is CASSSVNSYNEQFF.

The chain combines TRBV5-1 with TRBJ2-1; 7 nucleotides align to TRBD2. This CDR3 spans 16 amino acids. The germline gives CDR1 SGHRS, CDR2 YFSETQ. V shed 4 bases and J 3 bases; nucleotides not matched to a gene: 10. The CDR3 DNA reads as TGCGCCAGCAGCAAGCAGCGGGAAACACTCTACAATGAGCAGTTCTTC. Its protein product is CASSKQRETLYNEQFF.

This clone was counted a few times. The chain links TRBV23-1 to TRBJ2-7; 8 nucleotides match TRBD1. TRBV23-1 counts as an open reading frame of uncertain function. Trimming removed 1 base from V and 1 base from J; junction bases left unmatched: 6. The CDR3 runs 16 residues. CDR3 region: CASSQFWTGKSYEQYF. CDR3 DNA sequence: TGCGCCAGCAGTCAATTCTGGACAGGGAAGTCCTACGAGCAGTACTTC.

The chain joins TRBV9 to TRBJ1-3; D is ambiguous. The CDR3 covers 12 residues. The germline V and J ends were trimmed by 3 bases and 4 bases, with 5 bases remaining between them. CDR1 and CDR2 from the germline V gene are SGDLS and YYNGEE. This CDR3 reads CASSEEGNTIYF. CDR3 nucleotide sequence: TGTGCCAGCAGCGAGGAGGGAAACACCATATATTTT.

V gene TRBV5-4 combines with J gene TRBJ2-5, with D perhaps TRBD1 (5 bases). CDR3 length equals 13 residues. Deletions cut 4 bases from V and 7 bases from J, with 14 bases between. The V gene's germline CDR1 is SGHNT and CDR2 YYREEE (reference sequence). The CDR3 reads CASSDRQPGTQYF. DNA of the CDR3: TGTGCCAGCAGCGACCGACAGCCGGGGACCCAGTACTTC.

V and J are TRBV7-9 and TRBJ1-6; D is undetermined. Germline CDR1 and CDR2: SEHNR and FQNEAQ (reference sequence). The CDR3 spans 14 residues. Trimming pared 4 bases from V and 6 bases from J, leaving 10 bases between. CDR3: CASSSQNGNSPLHF. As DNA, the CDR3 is TGTGCCAGCAGCTCCCAAAACGGTAATTCACCCCTCCACTTT.

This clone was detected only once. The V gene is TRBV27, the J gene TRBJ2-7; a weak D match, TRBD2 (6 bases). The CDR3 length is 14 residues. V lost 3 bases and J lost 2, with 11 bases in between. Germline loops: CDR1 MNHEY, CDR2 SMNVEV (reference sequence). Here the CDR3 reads CASSLEGKTYEQYF. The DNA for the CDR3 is TGTGCCAGCAGTTTGGAGGGAAAGACCTACGAGCAGTACTTC.

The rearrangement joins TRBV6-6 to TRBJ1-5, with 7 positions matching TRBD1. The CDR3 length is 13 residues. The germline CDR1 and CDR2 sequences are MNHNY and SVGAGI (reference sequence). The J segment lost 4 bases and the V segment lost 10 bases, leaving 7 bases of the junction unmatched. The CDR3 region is CATTFRGNQPQHF. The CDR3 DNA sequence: TGTGCCACCACCTTCAGGGGGAATCAGCCCCAGCATTTT.